This T cell receptor beta chain derives from a study of shared clonotypes between healthy human individuals. At deep level, the assay was performed. The data were produced by immunoSEQ multiplex PCR, yet TCRdb's version contains in-frame clones alone and is incomplete. The data show about 2.1 million clones, 93% seen once. As defined, naive CD8 cells were CD45RO-negative and positively selected for CCR7, with terminally differentiated effector memory CD45RA+ cells excluded. Healthy HIV-negative adults with no recent acute infections or vaccinations were recruited as donors. Trimming took 4 bases from V and 2 from J; bases not matched to a gene: 4. Per germline, CDR1 SGDLS and CDR2 YYNGEE. The CDR3 has 14 amino acids.

J is TRBJ2-7 and V is TRBV9; 9 nucleotides align to TRBD2. What was sequenced was naive CD8+ T cells from PBMCs. The clonotype originates from a man aged 18 to 29 in good health. Some clones in this sample may be carry-over from other donors' samples. The CDR3 here is CASSWTSETYEQYF. DNA for the CDR3: TGTGCCAGCAGCTGGACTAGCGAGACCTACGAGCAGTACTTC. The complete variable domain, with remaining parts taken from reference TRBV9 and TRBJ2-7, reads DSGVTQTPKHLITATGQRVTLRCSPRSGDLSVYWYQQSLDQGLQFLIQYYNGEERAKGNILERFSAQQFPDLHSELNLSSLELGDSALYFCASSWTSETYEQYFGPGTRLTVT.